A single sample gave rise to the 8 T cell receptor beta chains below, sequenced in a study of control samples from healthy donors and cancer patients. The table came from immunoSEQ multiplex PCR; TCRdb's copy has only in-frame clones and leaves some out. The repertoire holds some 130,000 clones, about 94% seen once, with about 4% in the top ten. Sequenced sample: blood. These receptors were taken from a young man in good health.

About this clone itself: Other DNA sequences of this sample code for an identical CDR3. The V call is TRBV4-1, the J call TRBJ2-6, with D perhaps matching TRBD2 (7 bases). The CDR3 covers 18 residues. CDR1 is MGHRA and CDR2 is YSYEKL in the germline V gene. Trimming pared 1 base from V and 4 bases from J, leaving 17 bases between. CDR3 region: CASSQGGRGPAGANVLTF. CDR3 in DNA: TGCGCCAGCAGCCAAGGGGGGCGGGGGCCGGCGGGGGCCAACGTCCTGACTTTC.

The rearrangement joins TRBV9 to TRBJ2-3, with TRBD2 matching 9 bases. This CDR3 is built from 18 residues. Germline CDR1 reads SGDLS; CDR2 reads YYNGEE. V trimming: 3 bases; J trimming: 2 bases; junction bases outside the gene matches: 13. In DNA form, the CDR3 reads TGTGCCAGCAGCGCACCCAGGCTGCCTAGCGGGAACACAGATACGCAGTATTTT. It codes for CASSAPRLPSGNTDTQYF.

V gene TRBV21-1 combines with J gene TRBJ2-1; the tabulated D call, TRBD2, remains unverified against the DNA. TRBV21-1 is a pseudogene locus. The CDR3 sequence is 11 residues long. CDR3 sequence: CAGGKDNEQFF. The CDR3 DNA reads as TGTGCCGGAGGGAAGGACAATGAGCAGTTCTTC.

The chain recombines TRBV7-2 with TRBJ2-5, with 8 bases lining up with TRBD2. The germline CDR1 and CDR2 sequences are SGHTA and FQGNSA. CDR3 length equals 14 residues. The ends lost 5 bases at V and 1 base at J; junction bases unmatched: 3. The CDR3 coding sequence is TGTGCCAGCAGCCGGACTAGCCTCCAAGAGACCCAGTACTTC. It is translated as CASSRTSLQETQYF.

The chain joins TRBV3-1 (or the pseudogene TRBV3-2) to TRBJ2-3; TRBD2 aligns across 10 bases. The germline gives CDR1 LGHDT, CDR2 YNNKEL (reference sequence). V lost 0 bases to trimming and J lost 11 bases; unmatched junction nucleotides: 11. The CDR3 contains 16 residues. The CDR3 region is CASSQDRRLAGEVQYF. The CDR3 region has the DNA TGTGCCAGCAGCCAAGATCGAAGGCTAGCGGGGGAGGTGCAGTATTTT.

The chain combines TRBV7-2 with TRBJ2-1; D tentatively fits TRBD1 or TRBD2 (5 bases each). Germline-derived CDR1 and CDR2 are SGHTA and FQGNSA. Trimming stripped 2 bases from V and 6 bases from J, with 14 bases between. The CDR3 extends over 15 amino acids. This CDR3 is CASSLKSGRVNEQFF. The CDR3 nucleotides read TGTGCCAGCAGCTTAAAGTCAGGGCGGGTCAATGAGCAGTTCTTC.

This clone was picked up one time. The chain carries TRBV9 and TRBJ1-4, with 8 bases fitting TRBD1. The CDR3 contains 17 residues. Germline CDR1 reads SGDLS; CDR2 reads YYNGEE. The V gene end was trimmed by 4 bases and the J gene end by 0 bases; junction bases not matched to a gene: 8. The CDR3 bases are TGTGCCAGCAGCCCTCGGACAGGGCTTGCAACTAATGAAAAACTGTTTTTT. This sequence encodes CASSPRTGLATNEKLFF.

This clone was seen once. The V call is TRBV12-3 or TRBV12-4, the J call TRBJ2-1, with D possibly being TRBD2 (6 bases). CDR3 length equals 13 residues. Trimming took off 3 bases at V and 5 bases at J, with 8 bases between the two ends. CDR3 bases: TGTGCCAGCAGTTTTGGGACTGACAATGAGCAGTTCTTC. Its protein is CASSFGTDNEQFF.